Listed here are 23 T cell receptor beta chains from one sample, sequenced in a study of blood T cells in healthy people across ages. A sample-barcoded 5' primer and a J-beta primer mix were used in a second PCR of roughly 7 to 12 cycles. TCRdb fed the 5' RACE reads into MiXCR, producing one record per CDR3 protein. The table has roughly 1,000,000 distinct CDR3 sequences, less than 25% seen once; the top ten hold approximately 0.7%. The same sample was also used in a study of T cells of mothers and their children.

The material sequenced was blood. Receptors originate from a girl aged 2 to 9 in good health.

This clonotype was counted a few times. This chain connects TRBV20-1 to TRBJ2-1; 7 bases are a match to TRBD2. CDR3 length: 14 residues. Germline V gene lookup returns CDR1 DFQATT and CDR2 SNEGSKA (reference sequence). Unmatched junction bases numbered 4, after V lost 5 bases and J lost 0 bases. The CDR3 spells CSAPGLYSYNEQFF. The CDR3 region has the DNA TGCAGTGCTCCGGGACTATACTCCTACAATGAGCAGTTCTTC.

This rearrangement joins TRBV27 to TRBJ1-1; D may be TRBD1 (5 bases). The V gene lost 3 bases and the J gene lost 5 bases, with 10 bases spanning the gap. Germline CDR1 MNHEY, CDR2 SMNVEV (reference sequence). The CDR3 runs to 13 residues. The DNA for the CDR3 is TGTGCCAGCAGTTTGGAGGGGCCAACTGAAGCTTTCTTT. It is translated as CASSLEGPTEAFF.

The sample holds a few counts of this clonotype. The chain uses TRBV6-5 and TRBJ1-4; perhaps TRBD1 as D (5 bases). Germline V gene sequence: CDR1 MNHEY, CDR2 SVGAGI. Between the trimmed V and J ends, which lost 2 bases and 8 bases, there was a span of 12 bases. The CDR3 spans 14 residues. CDR3 sequence (DNA): TGTGCCAGCAGTTACGTGGGGGGTCAGGAAAAACTGTTTTTT. Residues: CASSYVGGQEKLFF.

This clonotype has just a few counts. Relative to the germline gene, one junction end is altered; a read error may explain this. This rearrangement joins TRBV6-2 or TRBV6-3 to TRBJ2-1, with 11 positions matching TRBD2. Germline V gene data show CDR1 as MNHEY and CDR2 as SVGEGT. CDR3 size: 16 residues. The CDR3 sequence: CASSFLAGGPYNEQFF. CDR3 DNA sequence: TGTGCTAGCAGTTTCTTAGCGGGAGGGCCCTACAATGAGCAGTTCTTC.

The chain couples TRBV7-2 to TRBJ1-3, with a possible D match to TRBD1 (5 bases). The CDR3 runs 15 residues. Germline CDR1 and CDR2: SGHTA and FQGNSA. V gave up 4 bases and J gave up 5 bases, with 15 bases separating them. The CDR3 protein is CASSYGTADRNTIYF. The CDR3 region has the DNA TGTGCCAGCAGCTACGGGACGGCGGACCGAAACACCATATATTTT.

The chain combines TRBV5-1 with TRBJ2-3; the match to TRBD2 covers 9 bases. Germline-derived CDR1 and CDR2 are SGHRS and YFSETQ. The CDR3 extends over 17 amino acids. After removal of 0 bases from V and 5 bases from J, the junction contained 10 bases not matched to a gene. Here the CDR3 DNA reads TGCGCCAGCAGCTTGGAGGGTCTAGCGGGGATAGTAGATACGCAGTATTTT. Translation gives CASSLEGLAGIVDTQYF.

This rearrangement joins TRBV29-1 to TRBJ2-5, with D unclear. Near its end, the DNA agrees better with TRBJ2-7, so the J call may be wrong. This CDR3 has 14 amino acids. Germline CDR1 SQVTM, CDR2 ANQGSEA. The CDR3 coding sequence is TGCAGCGTTGTCTTCGGACGGGTATCCTACGAGCAGTACTTC. Translation: CSVVFGRVSYEQYF.

Of note for this clonotype: The germline gene is not matched at one end of the junction; a read error may be the cause. The chain combines TRBV27 with TRBJ2-6, with D unclear. The CDR3 length is 17 residues. Germline CDR1 reads MNHEY; CDR2 reads SMNVEV (reference sequence). The CDR3: CTSSLSNRLSGANVLTF. CDR3 bases: TGTACCAGCAGTTTATCGAACAGACTCTCTGGGGCCAACGTCCTGACTTTC.

Concerning this clonotype: This may come from a read error, since a much larger clone is one base off. J is TRBJ2-7 and V is TRBV6-2 or TRBV6-3; no firm D call. V lost 0 bases and J 3 bases, leaving 6 bases between the germline ends. The CDR3 sequence is 13 residues long. From germline, CDR1 is MNHEY and CDR2 SVGEGT. CDR3 loop: CASSYSGRYEQYF. For the CDR3, the DNA is TGTGCCAGCAGTTACTCGGGCCGCTACGAGCAGTACTTC.

The CDR3 reads CASGQGTGNEQFF. CDR3 sequence (DNA): TGTGCCAGCGGACAGGGAACGGGCAATGAGCAGTTCTTC. The J gene is TRBJ2-1, the V gene TRBV11-2, with 8 bases fitting TRBD1. The trim removed 8 bases at V and 6 bases at J, leaving 6 bases unmatched. The CDR3 has 13 residues. Germline V gives CDR1 SGHAT, CDR2 FQNNGV.

J is TRBJ2-1 and V is TRBV7-3; D possibly matches TRBD1 or TRBD2 (6 bases each). Trimming stripped 5 bases from V and 11 bases from J, with 16 bases between. The CDR3 totals 13 residues. Per germline, CDR1 SGHTA and CDR2 FQGTGA. The CDR3 region is CASSPRGASQQFF. The CDR3 DNA sequence: TGTGCCAGCAGCCCAAGGGGGGCTAGCCAGCAGTTCTTC.

Comments on this clonotype: A much larger clone is a single base away; this may be a read error. This chain uses TRBV29-1 with TRBJ2-1; 7 nucleotides line up with TRBD2. The DNA end is more similar to TRBJ2-5, so the J call may be wrong. This CDR3 region has 15 residues. Per germline, CDR1 SQVTM and CDR2 ANQGSEA. Here the CDR3 reads CSVAGGGMPGETQYF. CDR3 DNA sequence: TGCAGCGTTGCAGGCGGGGGAATGCCCGGGGAGACCCAGTACTTC.

This clonotype has more than one count but fewer than ten. V gene TRBV11-2 combines with J gene TRBJ1-2; D remains unclear. With 2 bases removed from V and 3 bases from J, the gap between germline ends came to 10 bases. Germline CDR1 is SGHAT and CDR2 is FQNNGV. The CDR3 covers 14 residues. DNA for the CDR3: TGTGCCAGCAGCTTACTCCCCACGGACTATGGCTACACCTTC. It is translated as CASSLLPTDYGYTF.

This sequence joins TRBV5-1 and TRBJ1-6; tentatively, D is TRBD1 (5 bases). V dropped 4 bases and J dropped 11 bases, with 13 bases sitting between them. The germline gives CDR1 SGHRS, CDR2 YFSETQ. The CDR3 covers 13 residues. The CDR3 nucleotides read TGCGCCAGCAGCGTGGAAACAGGCACACCCCTCCACTTT. Translated, it gives CASSVETGTPLHF.

This chain joins TRBV20-1 and TRBJ2-3, with 10 bases aligning to TRBD2. The CDR3 spans 15 residues. After removal of 3 bases from V and 6 bases from J, the junction contained 9 bases not matched to a gene. Germline CDR1 reads DFQATT; CDR2 reads SNEGSKA (reference sequence). The CDR3 here is CSARTSGYTRDTQYF. In nucleotides, the CDR3 is TGCAGTGCTAGGACTAGCGGGTATACAAGGGATACGCAGTATTTT.

V gene TRBV28 combines with J gene TRBJ1-1; D is perhaps TRBD1 (6 bases). The CDR3 totals 15 residues. V was pared by 6 bases and J by 6 bases, with 20 bases between. In germline, CDR1 is MDHEN, CDR2 SYDVKM. The chain's CDR3 is CASRGAGRFTPEAFF. CDR3 DNA: TGTGCCAGCAGGGGGGCAGGGAGGTTCACTCCTGAAGCTTTCTTT.

The chain carries TRBV10-3 and TRBJ1-1; D remains ambiguous. Germline V gene lookup returns CDR1 ENHRY and CDR2 SYGVKD. V lost 4 bases and J lost 6, with 15 bases in between. The CDR3 contains 14 residues. CDR3 sequence: CAISVSVPDPEAFF. The CDR3 coding sequence is TGTGCCATCAGTGTCTCAGTCCCAGACCCTGAAGCTTTCTTT.

This clonotype has just a few counts. V and J are TRBV28 and TRBJ2-1; 11 bases are a match to TRBD2. The germline CDR1 and CDR2 sequences are MDHEN and SYDVKM. V was clipped by 6 bases and J by 9 bases; unmatched bases: 10. This CDR3 contains 15 residues. The chain's CDR3 is CASRITSGRALEQFF. CDR3 coding DNA: TGTGCCAGCAGGATAACTAGCGGGAGAGCTCTTGAGCAGTTCTTC. Variable domain in full (rest from reference TRBV28 and TRBJ2-1): DVKVTQSSRYLVKRTGEKVFLECVQDMDHENMFWYRQDPGLGLRLIYFSYDVKMKEKGDIPEGYSVSREKKERFSLILESASTNQTSMYLCASRITSGRALEQFFGPGTRLTVL.

This clonotype showed up just a few times. This rearrangement joins TRBV12-3 or TRBV12-4 to TRBJ2-1, with 9 bases lining up with TRBD2. The CDR3 spans 15 residues. V lost 2 bases and J lost 9; bases outside the gene matches: 8. CDR3: CASSLPAGGASEQFF. The CDR3 nucleotides read TGTGCCAGCAGTTTACCAGCGGGAGGTGCTAGTGAGCAGTTCTTC.

There are a few counts of this clonotype. V usage is TRBV27 and J usage is TRBJ2-2, with D perhaps matching TRBD2 (6 bases). Between the trimmed V and J ends, which lost 7 bases and 8 bases, there was a span of 26 bases. In germline, CDR1 is MNHEY, CDR2 SMNVEV (reference sequence). The CDR3 extends over 17 amino acids. In DNA, the CDR3 is TGTGCCAGCAATAATCGAGCGGGCCTACTGAGGGCGGGGGAGCTGTTTTTT. Encoded protein: CASNNRAGLLRAGELFF.

The chain couples TRBV6-2 or TRBV6-3 to TRBJ2-5, with D hard to call. CDR3 size: 16 residues. Germline V lookup: CDR1 MNHEY, CDR2 SVGEGT. Deletions cut 4 bases from V and 2 bases from J, with 17 bases between. The CDR3 reads CASSSRTARIQETQYF. The DNA for the CDR3 is TGTGCCAGCAGTTCCCGAACTGCAAGGATACAAGAGACCCAGTACTTC.

CDR3 amino acids: CASSSSGVSYEQYF. The CDR3 nucleotides are TGTGCCAGCAGTAGCTCCGGGGTATCCTACGAGCAGTACTTC. The chain employs TRBV28 and TRBJ2-5, with D possibly matching TRBD2 (5 bases). Judging by the DNA end, TRBJ2-7 fits better; the J call may be wrong. CDR1 is MDHEN and CDR2 is SYDVKM in the germline V gene. The CDR3 is made up of 14 amino acids.

The chain combines TRBV6-5 with TRBJ1-5; D is ambiguous. This CDR3 region has 13 residues. Per the germline V gene, CDR1 is MNHEY and CDR2 is SVGAGI. V dropped 0 bases and J dropped 6 bases, with 6 bases sitting between them. CDR3 region: CASSYSYGQPQHF. DNA of the CDR3: TGTGCCAGCAGTTACTCTTATGGTCAGCCCCAGCATTTT.